These T cell receptor beta chains were read from a single sample in a study of blood T cell repertoires in COVID-19. TCRdb's table, derived via immunoSEQ multiplex PCR, lists solely in-frame clones and lacks some. There are 150,000 to 180,000 clones in the sample; around 80% occur only once, and under 9.5% lies in the top ten. The specimen was PBMCs or T cells enriched from blood (not recorded which). The receptors here all came from a man aged 50 to 60 who had recovered from COVID-19. Both conserved end residues are part of each CDR3. Each record gives: clone size, J gene, V gene, D gene, CDR3 DNA, CDR3 protein. D genes are given only for firm matches. The size entry is marked missing in some rows and otherwise reads once, few, many or a size class.

>NA|TRBJ2-5|TRBV29-1|NA
TGCAGCGACCAGGTACTTAGTACCCAAGAGACCCAGTACTTC
CSDQVLSTQETQYF
>NA|TRBJ1-2|TRBV12-3/TRBV12-4|NA
TGTGCCAGCAGGACGGCGGAAGGCTACACCTTC
CASRTAEGYTF
>NA|TRBJ1-2|TRBV2|TRBD1
TGTGCCAGCAGCCGACAGGGGGAGAACTATGGCTACACCTTC
CASSRQGENYGYTF
>once|TRBJ2-2|TRBV5-6|NA
TGTGCCAGCAGCTTGGGGTTTGCGGGTTCCGGGGAGCTGTTTTTT
CASSLGFAGSGELFF
>NA|TRBJ2-7|TRBV5-1|TRBD1
TGCGCCAGCAGGGGACAGGGAACGGGCGAGCAGTACTTC
CASRGQGTGEQYF
>few|TRBJ1-5|TRBV19|NA
TGTGCCAGTAGTATGGGGTTGACAGGCCGGCCCCAGCATTTT
CASSMGLTGRPQHF
>once|TRBJ1-1|TRBV25-1|TRBD1
TGTGCCAGCAGTGGCTGGACAGGCAACACTGAAGCTTTCTTT
CASSGWTGNTEAFF
>NA|TRBJ2-5|TRBV9|TRBD1
TGTGCCAGCAGCGTAGGGATCGGACAGGGCCAAGAGACCCAGTACTTC
CASSVGIGQGQETQYF
>NA|TRBJ2-7|TRBV6-5|NA
TGTGCCAGCAGGAGACTGGCCGGGAGCCGGGACGAGCAGTACTTC
CASRRLAGSRDEQYF
>NA|TRBJ2-5|TRBV9|NA
TGTGCCAGCAGCACAGACAACCAAGAGACCCAGTACTTC
CASSTDNQETQYF
>once|TRBJ2-6|TRBV19|TRBD1
TGTGCCAGTAGTCCCGGGACAGGGTCAGCTGGGGCCAACGTCCTGACTTTC
CASSPGTGSAGANVLTF
>NA|TRBJ1-4|TRBV15|TRBD1
TGTGCCACCTCCCCGACAGGGGGTGAAAAACTGTTTTTT
CATSPTGGEKLFF
>NA|TRBJ1-2|TRBV5-4|TRBD1
TGTGCCAGCAGCCCCGAGGGACAGGGCCACTATGGCTACACCTTC
CASSPEGQGHYGYTF
>NA|TRBJ2-3|TRBV9|NA
TGTGCCAGCAGCGTAGCTATTTTCATCGCGGGCACAGATACGCAGTATTTT
CASSVAIFIAGTDTQYF
>NA|TRBJ2-7|TRBV2|NA
TGTGCCAGCAGTGAAACGACAGCTAAAGGGTCCTACGAGCAGTACTTC
CASSETTAKGSYEQYF
>few|TRBJ1-6|TRBV5-1|NA
TGCGCCAGCAGCCCTGGACAGAATAATTCACCCCTCCACTTT
CASSPGQNNSPLHF
>NA|TRBJ2-1|TRBV9|TRBD2
TGTGCCAGCAGCACCGGGCCCTTCCTAGCGGGGGTCGGACCCAGCTCCTACAATGAGCAGTTCTTC
CASSTGPFLAGVGPSSYNEQFF
>NA|TRBJ2-5|TRBV5-1|TRBD2
TGCGCCAGCAGCGACCTAGCGGGGGGACAAGAGACCCAGTACTTC
CASSDLAGGQETQYF
>NA|TRBJ1-1|TRBV27|NA
TGTGCCAGCAGTTCCCGAACCCCTCGGACTGAAGCTTTCTTT
CASSSRTPRTEAFF
>few|TRBJ2-7|TRBV4-1|TRBD1
TGCGCCAGCAGCCACTCAGGGGACAGCTACGAGCAGTACTTC
CASSHSGDSYEQYF
>few|TRBJ2-1|TRBV21-1|NA
TGTGCCAGCAGCAAAGGCTCGCGGGGGGGCTCATATGGGCTCTTC
CASSKGSRGGSYGLF
>NA|TRBJ1-5|TRBV12-5|TRBD1
TGTGCTAGTGGTTTCGTGACAGGGGGCAATCAGCCCCAGCATTTT
CASGFVTGGNQPQHF